The 29 T cell receptor beta chains in this list originate from one sample, sequenced in a study of T cells in Graves' hyperthyroidism and ophthalmopathy. TCR beta CDR3 regions were amplified from RNA transcripts. HTBI primers were used for first-round RT-PCR of the TCR CDR3. TCRdb recomputed calls from the multiplex PCR reads with MiXCR, one row per CDR3 protein. The sample lists around 540,000 distinct CDR3 sequences; 15% to 20% were seen once. Sequenced sample: blood. These receptor sequences come from a young woman with Graves' ophthalmopathy.

This clonotype was observed a handful of times. The V gene is TRBV29-1, the J gene TRBJ2-5, with 8 bases aligning to TRBD1. The CDR3 contains 12 residues. The ends lost 3 bases at V and 5 bases at J; junction bases unmatched: 2. Per the germline V gene, CDR1 is SQVTM and CDR2 is ANQGSEA. This CDR3 reads CSVERQGETQYF. For the CDR3, the DNA is TGCAGCGTTGAGAGACAGGGGGAGACCCAGTACTTC.

This clonotype has a count of ten or more. The chain recombines TRBV7-9 with TRBJ2-7; D is uncertain. With 7 bases removed from V and 4 bases from J, the gap between germline ends came to 14 bases. The CDR3 runs to 13 residues. Germline lookup yields CDR1 SEHNR and CDR2 FQNEAQ (reference sequence). In DNA form, the CDR3 reads TGTGCCAGCACCCCCGAAGGGAATTACGAGCAGTACTTC. It codes for CASTPEGNYEQYF.

This clonotype came up many times. The V gene is TRBV28, the J gene TRBJ1-2; the D gene is possibly TRBD1 (5 bases). Deletions cut 3 bases from V and 8 bases from J, with 13 bases between. Germline-derived CDR1 and CDR2 are MDHEN and SYDVKM. The CDR3 has 13 residues. CDR3 loop: CASSFLGVAGYTF. The CDR3 region has the DNA TGTGCCAGCAGTTTCCTGGGGGTAGCGGGCTACACCTTC.

J is TRBJ1-4 and V is TRBV5-1, with 9 bases lining up with TRBD1. Unmatched junction bases numbered 6, after V lost 4 bases and J lost 8 bases. The CDR3 totals 14 residues. Germline V gene data show CDR1 as SGHRS and CDR2 as YFSETQ. The CDR3 sequence is CASSTGQGREKLFF. CDR3 DNA: TGCGCCAGCAGCACCGGACAGGGGCGGGAAAAACTGTTTTTT.

Turning to this clonotype: At one of its ends the junction is not consistent with the germline gene, which may arise from a read error. The CDR3 DNA follows: TGTGCCGGCAGCTCCTTAACCAGGGGGCGAGAGACCCAGTACTTC. The encoded protein is CAGSSLTRGRETQYF. This chain joins TRBV11-2 and TRBJ2-5, with 8 bases fitting TRBD1. The length of the CDR3 is 15 residues. CDR1 is SGHAT, CDR2 FQNNGV, per germline.

The chain joins TRBV6-1 to TRBJ2-7, with 10 nucleotides matching TRBD2. The CDR3 totals 15 residues. The V segment lost 4 bases and the J segment 1 base; nucleotides outside the gene matches: 4. Germline V gene sequence: CDR1 MNHNS, CDR2 SASEGT. In DNA form, the CDR3 reads TGTGCCAGCAGTGGTCTAGCGGGAGTGTCCTACGAGCAGTACTTC. This codes for CASSGLAGVSYEQYF.

The table lists this clonotype with many counts. The genes are TRBV11-2 and TRBJ2-2; weak D call: TRBD2 (5 bases). The CDR3 has 16 residues. Germline V gives CDR1 SGHAT, CDR2 FQNNGV. The V end lost 7 bases, the J end lost 4 bases, and 19 bases lay between the germline ends. The CDR3, as DNA: TGTGCCAGCAATCCCCCACCGGCGGGCGGCACCGGGGAGCTGTTTTTT. This codes for CASNPPPAGGTGELFF.

The sample holds many counts of this clonotype. The rearrangement uses TRBV20-1 and TRBJ1-1; a possible D gene is TRBD1 (5 bases). Trimming cost V 0 bases and J 7 bases, with 15 bases left between them. Germline values: CDR1 DFQATT, CDR2 SNEGSKA (reference sequence). The CDR3 has 14 amino acids. The CDR3 DNA reads as TGCAGTGCTAGAGATACTGGGACGTCTAATGAAGCTTTCTTT. Protein sequence: CSARDTGTSNEAFF.

This clonotype was counted between two and nine times. V and J are TRBV7-9 and TRBJ1-1; a weak D match, TRBD1 (6 bases). Trimming pared 7 bases from V and 3 bases from J, leaving 15 bases between. The V gene's germline CDR1 is SEHNR and CDR2 FQNEAQ (reference sequence). The CDR3 consists of 14 residues. CDR3 coding DNA: TGTGCCAGCACCCGGGGGGGCCTGGACACTGAAGCTTTCTTT. Its protein product is CASTRGGLDTEAFF.

This clonotype has ten or more counts. The chain links TRBV28 to TRBJ2-5; D gene ambiguous. The CDR3 sequence is 12 residues long. The V end lost 4 bases, the J end lost 5 bases, and 8 bases lay between the germline ends. The germline V gene has CDR1 MDHEN and CDR2 SYDVKM. The CDR3 bases are TGTGCCAGCAGTTCCCCGCCGGAGACCCAGTACTTC. It encodes CASSSPPETQYF.

In regard to this clonotype: Possible read error: a much larger clone is one base away. The V and J genes are TRBV7-2 and TRBJ2-1; TRBD2 matches at 7 bases. The assigned J gene may be wrong: the sequence end matches TRBJ2-7 better. Germline lookup yields CDR1 SGHTA and CDR2 FQGNSA. The CDR3 has 18 amino acids. The DNA of the CDR3 is TGTGCCAGCAGCTCCCCACTCACTCTAGCGGCCTCCTACAATGAGCAGTACTTC. As protein: CASSSPLTLAASYNEQYF.

This clonotype was counted ten times or more. J is TRBJ2-2 and V is TRBV5-1; D may be TRBD1 (5 bases). CDR3 length: 14 amino acids. The germline V and J ends were trimmed by 4 bases and 5 bases, with 12 bases remaining between them. CDR1 and CDR2 from the germline V gene are SGHRS and YFSETQ. CDR3 in amino acids: CASSPVDSTGELFF. The CDR3 nucleotides read TGCGCCAGCAGCCCCGTCGACAGTACCGGGGAGCTGTTTTTT. Complete variable domain (other parts from reference TRBV5-1 and TRBJ2-2): KAGVTQTPRYLIKTRGQQVTLSCSPISGHRSVSWYQQTPGQGLQFLFEYFSETQRNKGNFPGRFSGRQFSNSRSEMNVSTLELGDSALYLCASSPVDSTGELFFGEGSRLTVL.

In its sample, this clonotype was seen many times. The chain employs TRBV18 and TRBJ1-4; D is uncertain. Germline CDR1 KGHSH, CDR2 LQKENI. The CDR3 is 11 residues long. The ends were cut back, 5 bases at V and 8 bases at J, with 6 bases in the middle. CDR3 residues: CASSTGEKLFF. CDR3 sequence (DNA): TGTGCCAGCTCAACGGGGGAAAAACTGTTTTTT.

On this clonotype itself: With a much larger clone just one base away, this may be a read error. The genes are TRBV2 and TRBJ1-2, with unresolved D. CDR1 and CDR2 (germline): SNHLY, FYNNEI. CDR3 length: 11 amino acids. Between the trimmed V and J ends, which lost 3 bases and 10 bases, there was a span of 9 bases. The CDR3 protein is CASSEEDDYTF. The CDR3 nucleotides are TGTGCCAGCAGTGAGGAAGACGACTACACCTTC.

Worth noting for this clonotype: This may arise from a read error, as a much more abundant clone is one base away. J is TRBJ1-1 and V is TRBV6-1; unclear D gene. In germline, CDR1 is MNHNS, CDR2 SASEGT. The CDR3 contains 12 residues. The V end was cut by 4 bases, the J end by 7 bases, with 10 bases between. In nucleotides, the CDR3 is TGTGCCAGCAGTGGATTTAGAATTGAAGCTTTCTTT. Translation: CASSGFRIEAFF.

This clonotype was counted at least ten times. The chain is built from TRBV29-1 and TRBJ1-1; weak D call: TRBD1 (5 bases). The CDR3 has 11 amino acids. Trimming pared 7 bases from V and 3 bases from J, leaving 9 bases between. Germline loops: CDR1 SQVTM, CDR2 ANQGSEA. CDR3 coding DNA: TGCAGCGGGGGGTGGGACACTGAAGCTTTCTTT. The encoded protein is CSGGWDTEAFF.

J is TRBJ2-5 and V is TRBV5-8; 9 nucleotides line up with TRBD2. The CDR3 contains 16 residues. The germline V gene encodes CDR1 SGHTS and CDR2 YDEGEE. J was trimmed by 6 bases and V by 4 bases; bases with no gene match: 13. The CDR3 coding sequence is TGTGCCAGCAGCGGGGGGGTAGCGGGAGCGGTGAAGACCCAGTACTTC. It is translated as CASSGGVAGAVKTQYF.

This clonotype showed up just a few times. The chain is built from TRBV18 and TRBJ2-5; D unresolved. Trimming shortened V by 8 bases and J by 3 bases, and 16 bases separated the two germline ends. CDR3 length: 14 residues. Per the germline V gene, CDR1 is KGHSH and CDR2 is LQKENI. CDR3 sequence reads: CASSHTRLEETQYF. CDR3 coding DNA: TGTGCCAGCAGCCATACAAGGCTCGAAGAGACCCAGTACTTC.

There are many counts of this clonotype. CDR3 nucleotide sequence: TGCAGTGCTAGAGATCAGAGTGTCAGGGGGGAGACCCAGTACTTC. It translates to CSARDQSVRGETQYF. The rearrangement joins TRBV20-1 to TRBJ2-5; TRBD1 matches 7 bases. This CDR3 has 15 residues. Trimming at V came to 0 bases and at J to 5 bases, leaving 9 bases not matched to a gene. Germline values: CDR1 DFQATT, CDR2 SNEGSKA (reference sequence).

This rearrangement joins TRBV7-2 to TRBJ2-1, with 7 positions matching TRBD2. The CDR3 covers 18 residues. With V trimmed by 0 bases and J by 0 bases, 8 bases remained unmatched. CDR1 and CDR2 from the germline V gene are SGHTA and FQGNSA. The CDR3 loop reads CASSLARGGWDSYNEQFF. CDR3 nucleotide sequence: TGTGCCAGCAGCTTAGCGCGGGGAGGGTGGGACTCCTACAATGAGCAGTTCTTC.

This clonotype came up many times. The rearrangement joins TRBV7-2 to TRBJ2-7, with D perhaps matching TRBD1 or TRBD2 (5 bases each). The germline V gene encodes CDR1 SGHTA and CDR2 FQGNSA. V lost 4 bases and J 7 bases, leaving 14 bases between the germline ends. The CDR3 sequence is 13 residues long. The CDR3 spells CASSYWEQGEQYF. The CDR3 DNA is TGTGCCAGCAGCTATTGGGAGCAGGGAGAGCAGTACTTC.

The J gene is TRBJ2-7, the V gene TRBV6-5; no clear D. The germline CDR1 and CDR2 sequences are MNHEY and SVGAGI. V lost 0 bases to trimming and J lost 4 bases, with 10 bases between them. There are 14 residues in the CDR3. The CDR3, as DNA: TGTGCCAGCAGTTACTCCCTAAGAATGTACGAGCAGTACTTC. Its translation is CASSYSLRMYEQYF.

This clonotype was found many times. This chain joins TRBV3-1 and TRBJ2-2, with D possibly TRBD2 on 6 matching bases. Trimming took 2 bases from V and 1 from J, leaving 11 bases between them. The CDR3 runs to 16 residues. Germline V gives CDR1 LGHDT, CDR2 YNNKEL (reference sequence). CDR3 coding DNA: TGTGCCAGCAGCCAAAGCGGTAGCGGGAACACCGGGGAGCTGTTTTTT. This encodes CASSQSGSGNTGELFF.

As concerns this clonotype: This may stem from a read error, because a much larger clone lies one nucleotide away. The CDR3 DNA is TGTGCCAGCAGTGTTGGGGGGAACTATGGCGACACCTTC. This encodes CASSVGGNYGDTF. The chain uses TRBV2 and TRBJ1-2; tentatively, D is TRBD1 (5 bases). This CDR3 is 13 amino acids long. CDR1 SNHLY and CDR2 FYNNEI come from the germline V gene.

This clonotype has a count of ten or more. The chain recombines TRBV27 with TRBJ2-7; no firm D call. The CDR3 is 15 residues long. V was pared by 5 bases and J by 0 bases, with 14 bases between. Germline V gene sequence: CDR1 MNHEY, CDR2 SMNVEV (reference sequence). This CDR3 is CASSPNLGSSYEQYF. As DNA, the CDR3 is TGTGCCAGCAGTCCCAATCTTGGTAGCTCCTACGAGCAGTACTTC.

The chain recombines TRBV20-1 with TRBJ2-3, with D possibly matching TRBD2 (5 bases). CDR1 and CDR2 (germline): DFQATT, SNEGSKA (reference sequence). CDR3 length: 15 residues. V was trimmed by 8 bases and J by 0 bases, leaving 18 bases between them. CDR3 bases: TGCAGTAATTCCGACTATGAAACTAGCACAGATACGCAGTATTTT. Its translation is CSNSDYETSTDTQYF.

The genes are TRBV7-2 and TRBJ1-3, with D unclear. From germline, CDR1 is SGHTA and CDR2 FQGNSA. This CDR3 comprises 17 residues. Trimming took 2 bases from V and 0 from J, leaving 14 bases between them. CDR3 protein: CASSLLPGSISGNTIYF. In DNA, the CDR3 is TGTGCCAGCAGCTTATTGCCGGGGTCCATCTCTGGAAACACCATATATTTT.

This clonotype was observed a few times. The CDR3 loop is CSARQSRDRGEKLFF. The DNA for the CDR3 is TGCAGTGCTAGGCAATCCCGGGACAGGGGCGAAAAACTGTTTTTT. The chain joins TRBV20-1 to TRBJ1-4; 10 bases map to TRBD1. The germline V gene has CDR1 DFQATT and CDR2 SNEGSKA (reference sequence). J gave up 8 bases and V 3 bases, and 9 bases lay outside the gene matches. This CDR3 contains 15 residues.

The table lists this clonotype with many counts. The chain couples TRBV7-8 to TRBJ2-7, with 8 bases matching TRBD1. Germline trimming cut 6 bases from V and 6 bases from J; bases unmatched to any gene: 13. Germline CDR1 is SGHVS and CDR2 is FQNEAQ. CDR3 length: 15 residues. DNA for the CDR3: TGTGCCAGCAGAGCACTAGGACAGGGAGCCTCCGAGCAGTACTTC. Amino acids: CASRALGQGASEQYF.